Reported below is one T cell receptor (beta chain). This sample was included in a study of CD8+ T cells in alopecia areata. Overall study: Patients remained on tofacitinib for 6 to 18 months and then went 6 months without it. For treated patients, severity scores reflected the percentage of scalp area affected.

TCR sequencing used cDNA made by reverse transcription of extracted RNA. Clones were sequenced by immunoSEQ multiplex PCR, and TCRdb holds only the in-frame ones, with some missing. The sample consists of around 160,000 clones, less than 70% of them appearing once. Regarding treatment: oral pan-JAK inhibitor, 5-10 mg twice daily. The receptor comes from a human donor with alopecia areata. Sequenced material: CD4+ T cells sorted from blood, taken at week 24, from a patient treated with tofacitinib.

The CDR3 spells CASSPPGQGYNEQYF. The CDR3 DNA sequence: TGTGCCAGCAGCCCCCCGGGACAGGGGTACAACGAGCAGTACTTC. V gene TRBV7-9 combines with J gene TRBJ2-7; 10 bases agree with TRBD1. The CDR3 is 15 residues long. V was clipped by 5 bases and J by 5 bases; unmatched bases: 9. Germline values: CDR1 SEHNR, CDR2 FQNEAQ (reference sequence).